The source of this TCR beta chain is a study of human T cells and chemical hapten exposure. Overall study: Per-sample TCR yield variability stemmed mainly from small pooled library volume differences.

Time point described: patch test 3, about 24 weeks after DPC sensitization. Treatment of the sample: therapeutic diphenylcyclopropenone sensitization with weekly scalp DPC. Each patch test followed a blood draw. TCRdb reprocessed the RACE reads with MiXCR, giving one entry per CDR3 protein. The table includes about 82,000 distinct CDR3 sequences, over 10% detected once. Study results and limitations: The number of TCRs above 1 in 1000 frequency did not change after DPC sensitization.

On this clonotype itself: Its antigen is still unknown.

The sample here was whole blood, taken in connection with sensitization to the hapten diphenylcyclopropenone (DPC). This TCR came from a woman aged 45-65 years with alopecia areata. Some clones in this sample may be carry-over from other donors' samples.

CDR3 nucleotide sequence: TGTGCCAGCAGCTCCGGGGTTGCAGACCGGGGGAACAATGAGCAGTTCTTC. Amino acid sequence: CASSSGVADRGNNEQFF. The chain is built from TRBV5-4 and TRBJ2-1; TRBD2 might be the D (6 bases). The CDR3 spans 17 residues. V lost 3 bases to trimming and J lost 5 bases, with 21 bases between them. Germline V gene data show CDR1 as SGHNT and CDR2 as YYREEE (reference sequence).